These 24 T cell receptor beta chains originate from one sample sequenced in a study of blood T cell repertoires in COVID-19. Assay: immunoSEQ multiplex PCR; the TCRdb copy retains only in-frame clones and omits some. The data show tens of thousands of clones, around 82% seen once. The sequencing input was peripheral blood. The receptors shown here come from a man aged 50 to 60 with active COVID-19.

The J gene is TRBJ1-5, the V gene TRBV10-3; D gene ambiguous. V lost 3 bases to trimming and J lost 11 bases, with 26 bases between them. Germline lookup yields CDR1 ENHRY and CDR2 SYGVKD. The CDR3 contains 17 residues. The CDR3, as DNA: TGTGCCATCAGTGAAGTCAGGACTATAGACCCCAAAAGTTCCCAGCATTTT. Protein product: CAISEVRTIDPKSSQHF.

The V gene is TRBV7-2, the J gene TRBJ2-3, with D perhaps matching TRBD2 (5 bases). Germline-derived CDR1 and CDR2 are SGHTA and FQGNSA. The CDR3 contains 15 residues. V lost 0 bases and J lost 2, with 9 bases in between. Here the CDR3 DNA reads TGTGCCAGCAGCTTAGCGGGAGTCACCACAGATACGCAGTATTTT. Amino acid sequence: CASSLAGVTTDTQYF.

V gene TRBV19 combines with J gene TRBJ1-1; D remains unclear. The CDR3 totals 13 residues. Looked up from germline, CDR1 is LNHDA and CDR2 is SQIVND (reference sequence). With 8 bases removed from V and 1 base from J, the gap between germline ends came to 11 bases. The CDR3 here is CASDMTGNTEAFF. The CDR3 DNA follows: TGTGCCAGTGATATGACGGGGAACACTGAAGCTTTCTTT.

V is TRBV3-1 (or the pseudogene TRBV3-2) and J is TRBJ2-3, with D maybe TRBD2 (5 bases). V gave up 4 bases and J gave up 3 bases, with 11 bases separating them. Germline CDR1 LGHDT, CDR2 YNNKEL (reference sequence). CDR3 length equals 14 residues. The CDR3 DNA reads as TGTGCCAGCAGCCCCCGTAGCGCAACAGATACGCAGTATTTT. Its protein product is CASSPRSATDTQYF.

V is TRBV2 and J is TRBJ1-5, with TRBD1 as a possible D gene (6 bases). Germline-derived CDR1 and CDR2 are SNHLY and FYNNEI. The length of the CDR3 is 15 residues. V was cut by 7 bases and J by 1 base, with 14 bases left in between. CDR3: CASKGGGWSNQPQHF. For the CDR3, the DNA is TGTGCCAGCAAGGGGGGGGGCTGGAGCAATCAGCCCCAGCATTTT.

This chain joins TRBV5-1 and TRBJ1-2; D perhaps matches TRBD1 (5 bases). The length of the CDR3 is 13 residues. Germline assignment: CDR1 SGHRS and CDR2 YFSETQ. Trimming took 4 bases from V and 4 from J, leaving 11 bases between them. CDR3 in amino acids: CASSMTVAYGYTF. CDR3 coding DNA: TGCGCCAGCAGCATGACAGTAGCCTATGGCTACACCTTC.

This clone appeared once. The J gene is TRBJ2-4, the V gene TRBV7-9; 12 bases are a match to TRBD2. The CDR3 runs to 19 residues. V lost 6 bases to trimming and J lost 0 bases; unmatched junction nucleotides: 12. Germline assignment: CDR1 SEHNR and CDR2 FQNEAQ (reference sequence). The CDR3 DNA follows: TGTGCCAGCAGTCCTCGGACTAGCGGGAACACTTTAGCCAAAAACATTCAGTACTTC. Its protein is CASSPRTSGNTLAKNIQYF.

This sequence joins TRBV28 and TRBJ1-1, with D unresolved. Per the germline V gene, CDR1 is MDHEN and CDR2 is SYDVKM. Trimming removed 7 bases from V and 1 base from J, with 13 bases in between. This CDR3 is 14 amino acids long. CDR3 coding DNA: TGTGCCAGCATAGAGGATGGGTGGAACACTGAAGCTTTCTTT. It codes for CASIEDGWNTEAFF.

V and J are TRBV7-9 and TRBJ2-5; 7 bases line up with TRBD2. The length of the CDR3 is 14 residues. V shed 11 bases and J 7 bases; nucleotides not matched to a gene: 16. The V gene's germline CDR1 is SEHNR and CDR2 FQNEAQ (reference sequence). The CDR3: CALTDPEGGGTQYF. The CDR3 nucleotides read TGTGCCTTAACGGACCCGGAAGGCGGGGGGACCCAGTACTTC.

This chain uses TRBV18 with TRBJ1-2; weak D call: TRBD1 (5 bases). CDR1 is KGHSH, CDR2 LQKENI, per germline. Trimming pared 3 bases from V and 4 bases from J, leaving 9 bases between. The CDR3 spans 13 residues. CDR3 residues: CASSPGGGYGYTF. In DNA, the CDR3 is TGTGCCAGCTCACCGGGGGGGGGCTATGGCTACACCTTC.

This chain joins TRBV2 and TRBJ1-4; 8 nucleotides align to TRBD1. Germline assignment: CDR1 SNHLY and CDR2 FYNNEI. With V trimmed by 3 bases and J by 8 bases, 5 bases remained unmatched. This CDR3 has 14 residues. The CDR3: CASSETGVGEKLFF. Here the CDR3 DNA reads TGTGCCAGCAGTGAGACAGGGGTAGGGGAAAAACTGTTTTTT.

This rearrangement joins TRBV4-1 to TRBJ2-4; TRBD1 agrees at 11 bases. In germline, CDR1 is MGHRA, CDR2 YSYEKL. Unmatched junction bases numbered 14, after V lost 4 bases and J lost 0 bases. The CDR3 extends over 20 amino acids. The DNA of the CDR3 is TGCGCCAGCAGCCTTGGGGCTCCGGGACAGGGGGGAGGAGCCAAAAACATTCAGTACTTC. The encoded protein is CASSLGAPGQGGGAKNIQYF.

The chain employs TRBV12-3 or TRBV12-4 and TRBJ1-2; D might be TRBD1 (6 bases). V lost 5 bases and J 13 bases, leaving 17 bases between the germline ends. This CDR3 comprises 12 residues. CDR3 DNA: TGTGCCAGCAGTCGGGGGGCACTCCGGTGCACCTTC. Translation: CASSRGALRCTF.

This clone was counted only a few times. The chain has TRBV18 and TRBJ2-7; D possibly corresponds to TRBD1 (7 bases). This CDR3 contains 16 residues. The V and J ends lost 5 bases and 1 base respectively, with 18 bases between them. In germline, CDR1 is KGHSH, CDR2 LQKENI. DNA for the CDR3: TGTGCCAGCTCAACCGCAGCAGGGGGGTTTTCCTACGAGCAGTACTTC. Translation gives CASSTAAGGFSYEQYF.

V gene TRBV3-1 (or the pseudogene TRBV3-2) combines with J gene TRBJ1-6; D perhaps matches TRBD1 (6 bases). The CDR3 length is 14 residues. Germline V gene lookup returns CDR1 LGHDT and CDR2 YNNKEL (reference sequence). With 2 bases removed from V and 9 bases from J, the gap between germline ends came to 11 bases. The chain's CDR3 is CASSQYRVASPLHF. DNA for the CDR3: TGTGCCAGCAGCCAATACAGGGTTGCTTCACCCCTCCACTTT.

The chain couples TRBV24-1 to TRBJ2-7, with 13 bases matching TRBD2. Germline CDR1 and CDR2: KGHDR and SFDVKD. V was pared by 3 bases and J by 4 bases, with 5 bases of the junction left unmatched. CDR3 size: 16 residues. For the CDR3, the DNA is TGTGCCACCAGTGATAAGACTAGCGGGAGGACTTACGAGCAGTACTTC. Protein sequence: CATSDKTSGRTYEQYF.

The chain combines TRBV7-6 with TRBJ2-3; 8 nucleotides line up with TRBD1. The CDR3 is 15 amino acids. Looked up from germline, CDR1 is SGHVS and CDR2 is FNYEAQ. Trimming removed 4 bases from V and 0 bases from J; junction bases left unmatched: 3. The CDR3 DNA reads TGTGCCAGCAGCTCTCGGACAGGGAGCACAGATACGCAGTATTTT. It yields the protein CASSSRTGSTDTQYF.

This sequence joins TRBV3-1 (or the pseudogene TRBV3-2) and TRBJ1-2; D gene uncertain. CDR3 length: 13 amino acids. In germline, CDR1 is LGHDT, CDR2 YNNKEL (reference sequence). The V gene lost 3 bases and the J gene lost 0 bases, with 5 bases spanning the gap. The CDR3 bases are TGTGCCAGCAGCCAGGGCACTAACTATGGCTACACCTTC. Translating it yields CASSQGTNYGYTF.

The chain uses TRBV3-1 (or the pseudogene TRBV3-2) and TRBJ2-1; D ambiguous. The length of the CDR3 is 13 residues. Germline V lookup: CDR1 LGHDT, CDR2 YNNKEL (reference sequence). Trimming pared 7 bases from V and 5 bases from J, leaving 12 bases between. CDR3 sequence (DNA): TGTGCCAGCACCCACCTCCGGGACAATGAGCAGTTCTTC. Protein product: CASTHLRDNEQFF.

J is TRBJ2-5 and V is TRBV5-8; 10 nucleotides line up with TRBD2. Trimming cost V 4 bases and J 4 bases; bases outside gene matches: 13. Germline CDR1 and CDR2: SGHTS and YDEGEE. The CDR3 length is 17 residues. The CDR3 sequence is CASSLAPISGGAETQYF. The DNA for the CDR3 is TGTGCCAGCAGCCTCGCCCCGATAAGCGGGGGGGCAGAGACCCAGTACTTC.

The V gene is TRBV28, the J gene TRBJ2-7, with D unclear. CDR3 length equals 12 residues. V lost 6 bases to trimming and J lost 3 bases, with 9 bases between them. CDR1 is MDHEN, CDR2 SYDVKM, per germline. The CDR3 here is CASRGSNYEQYF. CDR3 DNA: TGTGCCAGCAGGGGCAGTAACTACGAGCAGTACTTC.

The chain joins TRBV9 to TRBJ2-3; a weak D match, TRBD2 (6 bases). The CDR3 has 17 amino acids. The V and J ends lost 2 bases and 0 bases respectively, with 16 bases between them. CDR1 SGDLS and CDR2 YYNGEE come from the germline V gene. CDR3: CASSVRQGGLSTDTQYF. As DNA, the CDR3 is TGTGCCAGCAGCGTGCGTCAGGGAGGACTCAGCACAGATACGCAGTATTTT.

A few counts support this clone. CDR3 residues: CASSQEASYGYTF. As DNA, the CDR3 is TGTGCCAGCAGCCAAGAGGCCAGTTATGGCTACACCTTC. The J gene is TRBJ1-2, the V gene TRBV4-2; D uncertain. Germline-derived CDR1 and CDR2 are LGHNA and YNFKEQ. Trimming left V 0 bases short and J 5 bases short, with 7 bases between. CDR3 length: 13 amino acids.

The chain joins TRBV7-2 to TRBJ2-7, with 7 bases fitting TRBD1. This CDR3 is built from 12 residues. The V and J ends lost 2 bases and 7 bases, in that order; junction bases with no gene match: 2. Germline lookup yields CDR1 SGHTA and CDR2 FQGNSA. Here the CDR3 reads CASSLPQGEQYF. The CDR3 DNA reads as TGTGCCAGCAGCTTACCACAGGGGGAGCAGTACTTC.